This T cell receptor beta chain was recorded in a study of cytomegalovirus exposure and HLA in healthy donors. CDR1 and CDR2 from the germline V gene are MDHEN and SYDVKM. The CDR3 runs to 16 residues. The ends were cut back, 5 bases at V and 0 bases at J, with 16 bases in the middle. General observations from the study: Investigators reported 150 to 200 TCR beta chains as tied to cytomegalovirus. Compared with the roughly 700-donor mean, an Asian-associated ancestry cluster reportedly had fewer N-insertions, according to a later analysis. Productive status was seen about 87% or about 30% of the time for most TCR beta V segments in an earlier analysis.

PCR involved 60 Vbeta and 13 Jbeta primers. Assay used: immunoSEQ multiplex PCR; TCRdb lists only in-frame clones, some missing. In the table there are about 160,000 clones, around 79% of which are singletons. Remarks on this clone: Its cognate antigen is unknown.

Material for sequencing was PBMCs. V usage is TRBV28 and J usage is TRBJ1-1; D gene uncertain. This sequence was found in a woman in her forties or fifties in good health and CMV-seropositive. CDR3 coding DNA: TGTGCCAGCAGTCCGCGACTGTACCTTATGAACACTGAAGCTTTCTTT. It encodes CASSPRLYLMNTEAFF. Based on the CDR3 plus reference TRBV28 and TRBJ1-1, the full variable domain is DVKVTQSSRYLVKRTGEKVFLECVQDMDHENMFWYRQDPGLGLRLIYFSYDVKMKEKGDIPEGYSVSREKKERFSLILESASTNQTSMYLCASSPRLYLMNTEAFFGQGTRLTVV.